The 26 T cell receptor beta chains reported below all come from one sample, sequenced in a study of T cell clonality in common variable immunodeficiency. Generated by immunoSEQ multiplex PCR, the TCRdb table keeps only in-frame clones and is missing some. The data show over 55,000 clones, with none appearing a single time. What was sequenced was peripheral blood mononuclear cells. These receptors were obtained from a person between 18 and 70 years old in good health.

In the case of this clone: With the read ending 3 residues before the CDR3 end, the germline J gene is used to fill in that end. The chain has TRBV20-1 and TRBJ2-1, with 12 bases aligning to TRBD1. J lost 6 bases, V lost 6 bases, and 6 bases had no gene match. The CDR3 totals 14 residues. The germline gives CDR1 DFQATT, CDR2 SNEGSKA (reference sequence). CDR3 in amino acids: CSAAGTGGFNEQFF. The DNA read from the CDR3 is TGCAGTGCCGCCGGGACAGGGGGCTTCAATGAG.

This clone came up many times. The DNA read from the CDR3 is TGTGCCAGCAGCCGGGACAACTACGAG. Its translation: CASSRDNYE. The CDR3 in its entirety is CASSRDNYEQYF. This sequence joins TRBV7-3 and TRBJ2-7; possible D gene TRBD1, 6 bases. The read halts 3 residues ahead of the CDR3 end, with the missing end drawn from the germline J gene. This CDR3 has 12 amino acids. Trimming removed 5 bases from V and 3 bases from J, with 8 bases in between. Germline V gene lookup returns CDR1 SGHTA and CDR2 FQGTGA.

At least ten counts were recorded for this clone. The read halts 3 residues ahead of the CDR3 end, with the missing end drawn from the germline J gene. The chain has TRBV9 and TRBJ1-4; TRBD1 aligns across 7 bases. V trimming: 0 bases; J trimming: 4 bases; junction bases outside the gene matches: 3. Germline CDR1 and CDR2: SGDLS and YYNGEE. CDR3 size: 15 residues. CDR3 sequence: CASSVGGQFNEKLFF. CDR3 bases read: TGTGCCAGCAGCGTAGGGGGACAGTTTAATGAAAAA.

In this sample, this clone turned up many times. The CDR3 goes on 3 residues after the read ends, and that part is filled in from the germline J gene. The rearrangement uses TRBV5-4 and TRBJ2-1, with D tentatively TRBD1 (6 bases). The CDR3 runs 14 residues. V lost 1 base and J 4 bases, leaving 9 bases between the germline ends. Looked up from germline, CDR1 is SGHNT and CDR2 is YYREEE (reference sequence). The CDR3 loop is CASSLFDRYNEQFF. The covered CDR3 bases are TGTGCCAGCAGCTTGTTTGACAGGTACAATGAG.

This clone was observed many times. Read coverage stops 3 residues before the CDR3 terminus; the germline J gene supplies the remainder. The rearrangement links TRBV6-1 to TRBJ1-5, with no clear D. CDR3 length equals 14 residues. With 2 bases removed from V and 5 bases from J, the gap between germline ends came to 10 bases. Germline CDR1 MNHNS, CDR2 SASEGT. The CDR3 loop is CASSELRAYQPQHF. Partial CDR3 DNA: TGTGCCAGCAGTGAATTAAGGGCGTATCAGCCC.

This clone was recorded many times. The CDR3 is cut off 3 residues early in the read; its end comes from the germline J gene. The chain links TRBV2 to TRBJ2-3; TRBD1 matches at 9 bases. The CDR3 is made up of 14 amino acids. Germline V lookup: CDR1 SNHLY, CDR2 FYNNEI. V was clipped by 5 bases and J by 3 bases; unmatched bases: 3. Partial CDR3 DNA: TGTGCCAGCAGTCTGGACAGGGGAACAGATACG. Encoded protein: CASSLDRGTDT. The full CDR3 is CASSLDRGTDTQYF.

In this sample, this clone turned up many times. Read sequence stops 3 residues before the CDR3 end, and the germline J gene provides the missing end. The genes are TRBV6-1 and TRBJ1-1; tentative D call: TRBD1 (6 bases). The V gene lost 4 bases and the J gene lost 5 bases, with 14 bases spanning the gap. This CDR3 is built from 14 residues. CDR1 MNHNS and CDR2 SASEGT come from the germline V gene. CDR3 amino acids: CASSGTGKGTEAFF. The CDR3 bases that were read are TGTGCCAGCAGTGGAACAGGGAAGGGGACTGAA.

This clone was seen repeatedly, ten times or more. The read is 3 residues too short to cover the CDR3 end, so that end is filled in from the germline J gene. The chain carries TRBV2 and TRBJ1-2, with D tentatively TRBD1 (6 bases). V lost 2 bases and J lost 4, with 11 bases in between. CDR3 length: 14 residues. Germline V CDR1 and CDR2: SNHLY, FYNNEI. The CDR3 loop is CASSEPGAGYGYTF. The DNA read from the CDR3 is TGTGCCAGCAGTGAACCAGGGGCAGGCTATGGC.

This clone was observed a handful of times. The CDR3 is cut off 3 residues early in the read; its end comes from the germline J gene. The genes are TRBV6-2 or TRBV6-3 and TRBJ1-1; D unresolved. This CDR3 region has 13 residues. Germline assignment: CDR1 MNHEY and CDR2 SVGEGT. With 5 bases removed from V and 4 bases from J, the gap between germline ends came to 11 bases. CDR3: CASSIGYGTEAFF. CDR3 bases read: TGTGCCAGCAGTATAGGGTATGGCACTGAA.

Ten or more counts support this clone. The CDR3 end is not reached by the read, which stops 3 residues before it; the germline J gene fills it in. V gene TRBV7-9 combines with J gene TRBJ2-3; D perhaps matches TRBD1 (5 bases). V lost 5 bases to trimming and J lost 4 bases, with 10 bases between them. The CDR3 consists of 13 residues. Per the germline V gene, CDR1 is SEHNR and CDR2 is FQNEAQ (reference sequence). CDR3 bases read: TGTGCCAGCAGCGGCGACAGCTCAGATACG. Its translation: CASSGDSSDT. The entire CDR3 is CASSGDSSDTQYF.

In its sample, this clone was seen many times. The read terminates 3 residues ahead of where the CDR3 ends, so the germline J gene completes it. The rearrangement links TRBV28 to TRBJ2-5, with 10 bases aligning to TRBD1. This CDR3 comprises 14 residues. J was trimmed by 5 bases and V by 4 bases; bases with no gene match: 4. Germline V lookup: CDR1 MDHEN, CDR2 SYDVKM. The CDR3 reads CASSSTGGGETQYF. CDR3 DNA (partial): TGTGCCAGCAGTTCGACAGGGGGCGGTGAGACC.

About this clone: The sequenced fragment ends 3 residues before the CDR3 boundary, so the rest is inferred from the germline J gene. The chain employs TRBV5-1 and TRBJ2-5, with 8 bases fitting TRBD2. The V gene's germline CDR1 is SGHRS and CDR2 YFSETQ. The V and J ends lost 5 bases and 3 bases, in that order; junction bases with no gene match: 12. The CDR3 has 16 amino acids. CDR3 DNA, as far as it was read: TGCGCCAGCAGTATCCTCACGAGCGGGAGAGAAGAGACC. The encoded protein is CASSILTSGREET. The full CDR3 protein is CASSILTSGREETQYF. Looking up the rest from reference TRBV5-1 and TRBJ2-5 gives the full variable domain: KAGVTQTPRYLIKTRGQQVTLSCSPISGHRSVSWYQQTPGQGLQFLFEYFSETQRNKGNFPGRFSGRQFSNSRSEMNVSTLELGDSALYLCASSILTSGREETQYFGPGTRLLVL.

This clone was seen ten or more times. CDR3 amino acids: CASSQGQVQETQYF. CDR3 DNA, as far as it was read: TGTGCCAGCAGCCAAGGACAGGTCCAAGAGACC. This chain joins TRBV7-9 and TRBJ2-5; 7 bases line up with TRBD1. The CDR3 is cut off 3 residues early in the read; its end comes from the germline J gene. The trim removed 5 bases at V and 1 base at J, leaving 4 bases unmatched. The germline V gene has CDR1 SEHNR and CDR2 FQNEAQ (reference sequence). CDR3 length equals 14 residues.

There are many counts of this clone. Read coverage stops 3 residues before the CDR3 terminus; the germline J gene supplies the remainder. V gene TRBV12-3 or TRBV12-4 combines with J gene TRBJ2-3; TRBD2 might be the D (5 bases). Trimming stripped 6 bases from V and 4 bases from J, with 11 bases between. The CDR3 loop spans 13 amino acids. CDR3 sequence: CASSNFGADTQYF. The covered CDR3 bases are TGTGCCAGCAGCAATTTCGGGGCAGATACG.

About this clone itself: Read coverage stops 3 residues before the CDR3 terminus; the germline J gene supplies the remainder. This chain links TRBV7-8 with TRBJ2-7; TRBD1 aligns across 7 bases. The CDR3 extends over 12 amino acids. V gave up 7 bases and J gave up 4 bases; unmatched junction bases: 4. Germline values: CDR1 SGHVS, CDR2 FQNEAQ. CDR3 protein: CASNPGGYEQYF. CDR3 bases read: TGTGCCAGCAACCCAGGGGGTTACGAG.

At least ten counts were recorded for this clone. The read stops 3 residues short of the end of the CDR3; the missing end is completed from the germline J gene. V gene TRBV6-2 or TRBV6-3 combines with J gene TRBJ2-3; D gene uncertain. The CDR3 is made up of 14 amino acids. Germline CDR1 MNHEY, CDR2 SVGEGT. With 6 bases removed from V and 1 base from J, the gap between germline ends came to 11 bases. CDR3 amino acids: CASRNEAGTDTQYF. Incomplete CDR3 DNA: TGTGCCAGCAGAAATGAGGCTGGCACAGATACG.

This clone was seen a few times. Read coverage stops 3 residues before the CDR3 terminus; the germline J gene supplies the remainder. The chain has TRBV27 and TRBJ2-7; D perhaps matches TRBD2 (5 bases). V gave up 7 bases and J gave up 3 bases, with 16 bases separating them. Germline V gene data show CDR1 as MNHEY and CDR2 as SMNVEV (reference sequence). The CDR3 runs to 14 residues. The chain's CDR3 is CASIPRKRSYEQYF. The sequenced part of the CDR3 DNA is TGTGCCAGCATCCCCCGTAAGCGGAGCTACGAG.

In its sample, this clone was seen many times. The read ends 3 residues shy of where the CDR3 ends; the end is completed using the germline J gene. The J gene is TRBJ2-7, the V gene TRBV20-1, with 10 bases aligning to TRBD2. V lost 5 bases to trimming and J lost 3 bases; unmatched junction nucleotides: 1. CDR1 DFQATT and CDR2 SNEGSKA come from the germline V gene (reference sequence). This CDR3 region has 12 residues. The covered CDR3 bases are TGCAGTGCTCCTAGCGGGGGCTACGAG. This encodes CSAPSGGYE. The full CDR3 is CSAPSGGYEQYF.

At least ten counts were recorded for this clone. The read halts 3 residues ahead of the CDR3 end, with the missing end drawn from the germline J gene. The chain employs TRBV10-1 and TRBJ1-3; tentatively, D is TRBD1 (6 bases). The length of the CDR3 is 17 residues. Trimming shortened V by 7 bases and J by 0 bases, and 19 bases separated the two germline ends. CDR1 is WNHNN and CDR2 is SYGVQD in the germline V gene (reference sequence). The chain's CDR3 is CASNEYLGQYSGNTIYF. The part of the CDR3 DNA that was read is TGCGCCAGCAACGAATACCTAGGACAGTACTCTGGAAACACC.

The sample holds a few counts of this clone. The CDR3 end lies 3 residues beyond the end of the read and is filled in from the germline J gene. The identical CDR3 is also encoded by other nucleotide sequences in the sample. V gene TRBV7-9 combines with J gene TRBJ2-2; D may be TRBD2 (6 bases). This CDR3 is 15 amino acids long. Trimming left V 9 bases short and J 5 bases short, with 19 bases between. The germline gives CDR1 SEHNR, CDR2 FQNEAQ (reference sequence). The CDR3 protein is CASSTAEAGTGELFF. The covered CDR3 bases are TGTGCCAGTAGCACAGCGGAGGCGGGGACCGGGGAG.

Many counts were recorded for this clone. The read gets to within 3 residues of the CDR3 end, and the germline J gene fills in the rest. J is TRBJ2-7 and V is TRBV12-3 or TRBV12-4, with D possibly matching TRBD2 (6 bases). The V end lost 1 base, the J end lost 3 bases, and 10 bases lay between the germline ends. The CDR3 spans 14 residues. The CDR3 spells CASSLERGGYEQYF. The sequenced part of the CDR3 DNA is TGTGCCAGCAGTTTAGAAAGGGGAGGCTACGAG.

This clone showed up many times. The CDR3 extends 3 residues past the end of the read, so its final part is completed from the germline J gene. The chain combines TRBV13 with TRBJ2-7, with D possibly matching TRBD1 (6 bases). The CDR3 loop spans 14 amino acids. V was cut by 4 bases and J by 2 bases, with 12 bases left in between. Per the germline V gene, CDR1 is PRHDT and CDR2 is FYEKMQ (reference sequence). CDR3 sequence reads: CASSSRDTTYEQYF. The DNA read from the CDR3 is TGTGCCAGCAGCTCCCGGGACACCACCTACGAG.

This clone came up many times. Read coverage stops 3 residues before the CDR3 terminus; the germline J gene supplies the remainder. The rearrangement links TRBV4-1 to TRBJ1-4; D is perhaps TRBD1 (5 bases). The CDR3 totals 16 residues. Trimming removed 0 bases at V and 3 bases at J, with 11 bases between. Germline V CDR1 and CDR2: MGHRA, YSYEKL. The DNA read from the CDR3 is TGCGCCAGCAGCCAAGATGGGAGGGGCCCTAATGAAAAA. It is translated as CASSQDGRGPNEK. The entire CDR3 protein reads CASSQDGRGPNEKLFF.

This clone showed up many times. CDR3 sequence: CASSIYAGEGTTEAFF. The CDR3 DNA, read in part, is TGTGCCAGTAGTATATATGCGGGGGAAGGGACCACTGAA. The chain has TRBV19 and TRBJ1-1; maybe TRBD1 (5 bases). The sequence runs out 3 residues before the end of the CDR3; the remainder is reconstructed from the germline J gene. This CDR3 region has 16 residues. The V end lost 2 bases, the J end lost 4 bases, and 17 bases lay between the germline ends. CDR1 and CDR2 from the germline V gene are LNHDA and SQIVND (reference sequence).

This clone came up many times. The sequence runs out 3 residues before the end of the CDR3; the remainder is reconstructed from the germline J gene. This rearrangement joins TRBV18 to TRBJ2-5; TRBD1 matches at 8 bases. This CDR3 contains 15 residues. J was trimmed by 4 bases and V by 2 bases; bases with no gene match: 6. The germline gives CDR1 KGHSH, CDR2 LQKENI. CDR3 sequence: CASSPTGQGRETQYF. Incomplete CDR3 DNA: TGTGCCAGCTCACCAACAGGACAGGGTAGAGAGACC.

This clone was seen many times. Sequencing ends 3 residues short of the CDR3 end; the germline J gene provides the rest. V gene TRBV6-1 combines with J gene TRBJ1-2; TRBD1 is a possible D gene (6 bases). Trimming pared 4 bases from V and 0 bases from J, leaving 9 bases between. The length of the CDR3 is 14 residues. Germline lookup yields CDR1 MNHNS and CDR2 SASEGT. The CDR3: CASSVGTPNYGYTF. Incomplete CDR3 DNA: TGTGCCAGCAGTGTCGGGACACCTAACTATGGC.